This is a list of T cell receptor beta chains from one sample in a study of CD8 T cells in ankylosing spondylitis. TCRdb ran MiXCR on the 5' RACE reads and lists one entry per CDR3 protein. This sample has approximately 350,000 distinct CDR3 sequences, with 14% to 15% found just once. Specimen: blood, either unsorted or a sorted T cell fraction (not recorded which). Receptors originate from a male donor with ankylosing spondylitis or in good health (not recorded which). CDR3s include the opening cysteine and the closing phenylalanine or tryptophan. The D gene is left open where the match is weak. Some rows have no size entry. The others give once, few or many, or a class for an expanded clone.

v_call,j_call,d_call,clone_size,cdr3_aa,cdr3_nt
TRBV20-1,TRBJ2-1,TRBD2,few,CSADQSSGGRYNEQFF,TGCAGTGCCGATCAGAGTAGCGGGGGACGCTACAATGAGCAGTTCTTC
TRBV2,TRBJ2-5,TRBD2,few,CASKAREGQETQYF,TGTGCCAGCAAAGCGCGGGAGGGCCAAGAGACCCAGTACTTC
TRBV11-2,TRBJ1-1,-,-,CASSLVNAGKAFF,TGTGCCAGCAGCTTAGTTAATGCAGGGAAAGCTTTCTTT
TRBV5-1,TRBJ2-3,-,few,CASKQAGTDTQYF,TGCGCCAGCAAGCAGGCGGGCACAGATACGCAGTATTTT
TRBV7-2,TRBJ1-2,TRBD1,few,CASSKEWGQGSSGYTF,TGTGCCAGCAGCAAAGAGTGGGGACAGGGGAGTAGCGGCTACACCTTC
TRBV5-1,TRBJ1-6,-,-,CASSLFGGDDNSPLHF,TGCGCCAGCAGCCTCTTTGGGGGCGACGATAATTCACCCCTCCACTTT
TRBV2,TRBJ2-7,-,few,CASSVRAFYEQYF,TGTGCCAGCAGCGTCAGGGCTTTCTACGAGCAGTACTTC
TRBV3-1,TRBJ1-4,-,-,CASRQGQSEKLFF,TGTGCCAGCAGACAAGGGCAAAGCGAAAAACTGTTTTTT
TRBV6-5,TRBJ2-2,TRBD1,few,CASSYRPDRGTTGELFF,TGTGCCAGCAGTTACAGGCCGGACAGGGGGACCACCGGGGAGCTGTTTTTT
TRBV5-4,TRBJ1-2,-,few,CASSLYGGYGYTF,TGTGCCAGCAGCCTCTATGGTGGCTATGGCTACACCTTC
TRBV7-2,TRBJ1-4,-,few,CASSAGPHGDEKLFF,TGTGCCAGCAGCGCCGGCCCCCACGGGGATGAAAAACTGTTTTTT
TRBV5-1,TRBJ2-3,TRBD2,-,CASAGTSGFTDTQYF,TGCGCCAGCGCCGGGACTAGCGGGTTCACAGATACGCAGTATTTT
TRBV5-1,TRBJ1-2,TRBD1,-,CASSLATGGDYGYTF,TGCGCCAGCAGCTTGGCCACAGGGGGCGACTATGGCTACACCTTC
TRBV12-3/TRBV12-4,TRBJ2-2,-,-,CASRDLGHGELFF,TGTGCCAGCAGGGATCTAGGGCACGGGGAGCTGTTTTTT
TRBV3-1,TRBJ2-4,TRBD2,few,CASSPLAGGPSTIQYF,TGTGCCAGCAGCCCGTTAGCGGGAGGGCCCTCGACCATTCAGTACTTC
TRBV29-1,TRBJ1-2,-,many,CSVASGYGYTF,TGCAGCGTTGCCAGCGGCTATGGCTACACCTTC
TRBV5-1,TRBJ1-2,-,many,CASSLEQMSGYTF,TGCGCCAGCAGCTTGGAACAGATGAGCGGCTACACCTTC
TRBV5-1,TRBJ1-2,-,-,CASSAAQVANYGYTF,TGCGCCAGCAGCGCGGCACAGGTCGCTAACTATGGCTACACCTTC
TRBV5-1,TRBJ2-7,TRBD1,few,CASSDPGQGVSYEQYF,TGCGCCAGCAGCGATCCGGGACAGGGGGTTTCCTACGAGCAGTACTTC
TRBV20-1,TRBJ1-2,TRBD1,few,CSPMGGQVGYTF,TGCAGTCCAATGGGAGGACAGGTGGGCTACACCTTC
TRBV7-2,TRBJ1-5,-,-,CASSLASGGYSAQPQHF,TGTGCCAGCAGCTTAGCCTCCGGGGGGTATTCGGCTCAGCCCCAGCATTTT
TRBV5-1,TRBJ2-1,TRBD2,few,CASSSSGGRGEQFF,TGCGCCAGCAGCTCTAGCGGGGGGCGGGGTGAGCAGTTCTTC
TRBV12-3/TRBV12-4,TRBJ1-1,TRBD1,-,CASSSGDRGRGTEAFF,TGTGCCAGCAGTTCCGGGGACAGGGGGCGTGGAACTGAAGCTTTCTTT
TRBV6-1,TRBJ1-4,TRBD1,-,CASRPTGATNEKLFF,TGTGCCAGCAGGCCGACAGGGGCAACTAATGAAAAACTGTTTTTT
TRBV12-3/TRBV12-4,TRBJ1-5,TRBD1,many,CASSDRAQPQHF,TGTGCCAGCAGCGACAGGGCGCAGCCCCAGCATTTT
TRBV24-1,TRBJ1-1,-,few,CATSDSLGTEAFF,TGTGCCACCAGTGATTCGTTGGGCACTGAAGCTTTCTTT
TRBV10-3,TRBJ2-3,-,many,CAISEGGAATDTQYF,TGTGCCATCAGTGAGGGGGGGGCGGCAACAGATACGCAGTATTTT
TRBV5-1,TRBJ2-2,TRBD1,few,CASSSGQAYTGELFF,TGCGCCAGCAGCTCGGGACAGGCTTACACCGGGGAGCTGTTTTTT
TRBV3-1,TRBJ2-3,TRBD2,-,CASSQAQRGLRDTQYF,TGTGCCAGCAGCCAAGCTCAGCGGGGGCTTAGAGATACGCAGTATTTT
TRBV3-1,TRBJ1-1,-,-,CASSQEVKGTEAFF,TGTGCCAGCAGCCAAGAAGTAAAGGGCACTGAAGCTTTCTTT
TRBV12-3/TRBV12-4,TRBJ2-5,TRBD2,-,CASSILGTSEETQYF,TGTGCCAGCAGTATTCTAGGGACTAGCGAAGAGACCCAGTACTTC
TRBV29-1,TRBJ2-7,-,-,CSVTGRVSYEQYF,TGCAGCGTAACGGGACGGGTCTCCTACGAGCAGTACTTC
TRBV6-5,TRBJ1-5,-,-,CASSSSGARQPQHF,TGTGCCAGCAGTTCTTCCGGTGCGCGCCAGCCCCAGCATTTT
TRBV5-1,TRBJ2-2,-,-,CASSPAPAGQDGELFF,TGCGCCAGCAGCCCTGCCCCTGCGGGACAAGACGGGGAGCTGTTTTTT
TRBV10-3,TRBJ2-3,TRBD2,-,CAISESRVAGAPDTQYF,TGTGCCATCAGTGAGTCAAGGGTAGCGGGGGCCCCAGATACGCAGTATTTT
TRBV10-3,TRBJ1-1,-,-,CAISERGSPEAFF,TGTGCCATCAGTGAAAGGGGTTCCCCTGAAGCTTTCTTT
TRBV3-1,TRBJ2-7,TRBD2,-,CASSQELAGVYEQYF,TGTGCCAGCAGCCAAGAACTAGCGGGAGTGTACGAGCAGTACTTC
TRBV11-2,TRBJ2-7,TRBD2,-,CASSSLSGPEAYEQYF,TGTGCCAGCAGTTCTCTTAGCGGGCCTGAGGCCTACGAGCAGTACTTC
TRBV5-1,TRBJ1-2,TRBD1,many,CASSSGTGNLNYGYTF,TGCGCCAGCAGCAGCGGGACAGGGAACCTTAACTATGGCTACACCTTC
TRBV29-1,TRBJ1-1,TRBD1,few,CSVEEVGGGGLPNTEAFF,TGCAGCGTTGAAGAGGTGGGCGGAGGGGGCCTCCCGAACACTGAAGCTTTCTTT
TRBV6-5,TRBJ1-6,-,few,CASSYRDSGNSPLHF,TGTGCCAGCAGTTACCGGGACTCCGGTAATTCACCCCTCCACTTT